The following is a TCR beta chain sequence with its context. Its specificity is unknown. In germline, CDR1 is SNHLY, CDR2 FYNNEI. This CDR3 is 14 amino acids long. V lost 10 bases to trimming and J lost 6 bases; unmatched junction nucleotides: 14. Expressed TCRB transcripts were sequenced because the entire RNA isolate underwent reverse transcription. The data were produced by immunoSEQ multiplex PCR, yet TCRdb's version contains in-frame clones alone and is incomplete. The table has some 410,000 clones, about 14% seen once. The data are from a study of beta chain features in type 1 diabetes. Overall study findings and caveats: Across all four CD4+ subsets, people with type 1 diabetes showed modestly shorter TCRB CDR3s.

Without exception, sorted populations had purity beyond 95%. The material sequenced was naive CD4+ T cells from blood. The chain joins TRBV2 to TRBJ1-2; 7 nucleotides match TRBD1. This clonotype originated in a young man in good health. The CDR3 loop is CATRTGVLKDGYTF. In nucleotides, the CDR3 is TGTGCCACCAGGACAGGAGTCTTAAAGGATGGCTACACCTTC.